Listed here is a single T cell receptor beta chain. The target of this receptor is not known. Nothing much larger sits one base from this clone, and base qualities are not available. CDR1 and CDR2 (SGDLS, YYNGEE) derive from the germline V gene. Deletion took 2 bases off V and 7 bases off J, with a span of 12 bases between the germline ends. The CDR3 starts with the cysteine, ends with the phenylalanine, and has 14 residues. Only CDR3 DNA remains: 42 bases, in frame from the first base. The library was generated by the immunoSEQ multiplex PCR assay. In the paper's pipeline: To diagnose cytomegalovirus status from the catalog of TCR beta chain sequences, a statistical classification framework was built. Sourced from immuneACCESS, this table was stored by TCRdb with only in-frame sequences that have V and J called. A share of the clones is absent; for the studies checked, an unresolved V gene accounts for under half, and the remainder has no known explanation. That table is the source of V, J and clone size, and D and trimming were worked out from the DNA. The sample data list about 140,000 clones, and around four fifths of these were observed just once. The biggest ten clones account for roughly 1.4% of the sample.

The sample originates from a study of cytomegalovirus exposure and HLA in healthy donors (dated by TCRdb to 2016 to 2017). Context from the whole study: A later analysis indicated that the roughly 130 validation repertoires were generated on the platform also employed for the approximately 670 repertoires of the first cohort. A separate validation cohort of 90 to 150 different subjects was used in addition to the roughly 700-subject first cohort. The study was designed to test whether signatures of past pathogen exposure could be identified by cataloging public T cell receptors. To predict cytomegalovirus infection status, the study brought together high-throughput TCR immunosequencing, statistical association of individual TCRs with disease status, and machine learning.

The donors belonged to the validation cohort of about 130 subjects, which was separate from the approximately 660-subject first cohort. Points the paper makes about the study in general: It was suggested by the authors that the approach could potentially be generalized to other disease states and immunological phenotypes. Three of the identified cytomegalovirus-associated TCR beta chains were confirmed in vitro to be specific for cytomegalovirus antigens. The classifier was reported to diagnose cytomegalovirus status with high specificity and sensitivity in both the original and validation cohorts. The study listed 150 to 200 TCR beta chains as associated with cytomegalovirus. In a later analysis, TCRs clustered in the first cohort were found to also tend to co-occur in the roughly 130 validation repertoires, with 94% of cluster scores above 0. A later analysis had no HLA typing for the validation cohort, so co-occurrence there was scored across all 110 or so repertoires. Most TCR sequences were observed very rarely across donors, whereas some public TCRs were present in many individuals.

The sequence joins TRBV9 to TRBJ2-2, with a weak D call of TRBD2 (5 bases match). Sequenced input: PBMCs. This sequence originates from a young woman in good health and CMV-seronegative. The bases read TGTGCCAGCAGCGTTGAAAGCGAGGGCGGGGAGCTGTTTTTT. This is translated as CASSVESEGGELFF.